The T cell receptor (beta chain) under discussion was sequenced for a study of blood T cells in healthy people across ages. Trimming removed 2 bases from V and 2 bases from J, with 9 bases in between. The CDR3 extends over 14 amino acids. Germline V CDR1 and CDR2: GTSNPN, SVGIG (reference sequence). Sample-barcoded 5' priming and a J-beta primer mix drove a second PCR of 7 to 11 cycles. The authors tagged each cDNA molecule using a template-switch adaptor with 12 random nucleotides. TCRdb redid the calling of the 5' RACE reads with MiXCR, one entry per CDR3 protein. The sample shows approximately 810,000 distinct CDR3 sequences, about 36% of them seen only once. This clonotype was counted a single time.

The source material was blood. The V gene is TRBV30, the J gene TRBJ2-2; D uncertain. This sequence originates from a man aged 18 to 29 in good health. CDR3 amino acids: CAWSLGSNTGELFF. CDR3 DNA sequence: TGTGCCTGGAGTTTGGGATCAAACACCGGGGAGCTGTTTTTT. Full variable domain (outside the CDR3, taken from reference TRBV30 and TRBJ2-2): SQTIHQWPATLVQPVGSPLSLECTVEGTSNPNLYWYRQAAGRGLQLLFYSVGIGQISSEVPQNLSASRPQDRQFILSSKKLLLSDSGFYLCAWSLGSNTGELFFGEGSRLTVL.